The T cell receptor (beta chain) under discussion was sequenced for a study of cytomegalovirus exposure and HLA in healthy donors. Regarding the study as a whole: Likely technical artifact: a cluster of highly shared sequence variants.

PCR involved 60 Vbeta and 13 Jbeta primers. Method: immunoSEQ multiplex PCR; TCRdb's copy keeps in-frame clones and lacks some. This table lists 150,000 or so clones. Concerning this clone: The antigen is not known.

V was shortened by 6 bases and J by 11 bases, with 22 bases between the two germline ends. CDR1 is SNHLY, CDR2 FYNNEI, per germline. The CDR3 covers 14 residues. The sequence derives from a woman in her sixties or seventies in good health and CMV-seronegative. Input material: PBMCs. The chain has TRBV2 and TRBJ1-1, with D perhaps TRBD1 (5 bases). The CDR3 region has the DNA TGTGCCAGCAGGCCCTCCGGAGGGGAGGTGGGGGCTTTCTTT. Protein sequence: CASRPSGGEVGAFF. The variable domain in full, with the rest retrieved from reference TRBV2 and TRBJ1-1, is EPEVTQTPSHQVTQMGQEVILRCVPISNHLYFYWYRQILGQKVEFLVSFYNNEISEKSEIFDDQFSVERPDGSNFTLKIRSTKLEDSAMYFCASRPSGGEVGAFFGQGTRLTVV.